Each of the 24 T cell receptor beta chains below was sequenced from the same sample in a study of OX40 agonist ivuxolimab in advanced cancers. Assay: immunoSEQ multiplex PCR; the TCRdb copy retains only in-frame clones and omits some. Found here are 92,000 or so clones, under 85% of them singletons; the top ten hold about 6%. Specimen: CD4+ or CD8+ T cells sorted from blood, collected in a trial of the OX40 agonist ivuxolimab. These receptors originate from an adult with an advanced solid tumor such as melanoma, head and neck, liver or kidney cancer.

The chain recombines TRBV10-3 with TRBJ2-3; 12 nucleotides align to TRBD2. The germline CDR1 and CDR2 sequences are ENHRY and SYGVKD. V trimming: 0 bases; J trimming: 3 bases; junction bases outside the gene matches: 4. The CDR3 has 17 residues. The CDR3 DNA sequence: TGTGCCATCAGTGAGTCGTTACTAGCGGGAGGAACAGATACGCAGTATTTT. Its translation: CAISESLLAGGTDTQYF.

The V gene is TRBV7-2, the J gene TRBJ2-1, with a weak D call TRBD2 (5 bases). Trimming stripped 2 bases from V and 0 bases from J, with 8 bases between. The CDR3 spans 15 residues. Germline CDR1 SGHTA, CDR2 FQGNSA. The CDR3 sequence is CASSLSGDSYNEQFF. Written as DNA, the CDR3 is TGTGCCAGCAGCTTAAGCGGAGACTCCTACAATGAGCAGTTCTTC. Variable domain in full (rest from reference TRBV7-2 and TRBJ2-1): GAGVSQSPSNKVTEKGKDVELRCDPISGHTALYWYRQSLGQGLEFLIYFQGNSAPDKSGLPSDRFSAERTGGSVSTLTIQRTQQEDSAVYLCASSLSGDSYNEQFFGPGTRLTVL.

The chain joins TRBV29-1 to TRBJ1-1; D is ambiguous. The CDR3 has 13 amino acids. In germline, CDR1 is SQVTM, CDR2 ANQGSEA. V was pared by 7 bases and J by 3 bases, with 15 bases between. The CDR3 here is CSGSQLQDTEAFF. The CDR3 DNA reads TGCAGCGGTTCGCAGCTCCAGGACACTGAAGCTTTCTTT. Full variable domain (rest looked up from reference TRBV29-1 and TRBJ1-1): SAVISQKPSRDICQRGTSLTIQCQVDSQVTMMFWYRQQPGQSLTLIATANQGSEATYESGFVIDKFPISRPNLTFSTLTVSNMSPEDSSIYLCSGSQLQDTEAFFGQGTRLTVV.

J is TRBJ2-7 and V is TRBV25-1, with TRBD1 matching over 8 bases. The ends lost 7 bases at V and 0 bases at J; junction bases unmatched: 8. This CDR3 comprises 15 residues. Looked up from germline, CDR1 is MGHDK and CDR2 is SYGVNS. The CDR3 loop reads CASTSDRGNSYEQYF. CDR3 coding DNA: TGTGCCAGCACCTCTGACAGGGGTAACTCCTACGAGCAGTACTTC.

The V call is TRBV5-1, the J call TRBJ1-2, with unresolved D. CDR1 and CDR2 (germline): SGHRS, YFSETQ. V was pared by 2 bases and J by 3 bases, with 11 bases between. This CDR3 region has 14 residues. CDR3 nucleotide sequence: TGCGCCAGCAGCTTCGACCCTTCGGACTATGGCTACACCTTC. It is translated as CASSFDPSDYGYTF.

The DNA for the CDR3 is TGCGCCAGCAGCTTGATGACAGATACGAACACTGAAGCTTTCTTT. Residues: CASSLMTDTNTEAFF. The chain couples TRBV5-1 to TRBJ1-1, with a weak D call TRBD1 (5 bases). Germline CDR1 is SGHRS and CDR2 is YFSETQ. This CDR3 has 15 amino acids. The V gene lost 1 base and the J gene lost 1 base, with 11 bases spanning the gap.

This chain links TRBV7-2 with TRBJ2-1; D is undetermined. CDR3 length: 12 amino acids. Germline CDR1 and CDR2: SGHTA and FQGNSA. V was shortened by 1 base and J by 9 bases, with 7 bases between the two germline ends. This CDR3 is CASSLVAIEQFF. In nucleotides, the CDR3 is TGTGCCAGCAGCTTAGTAGCCATTGAGCAGTTCTTC.

The V and J genes are TRBV6-6 and TRBJ1-4; D is uncertain. V lost 0 bases and J lost 7, with 15 bases in between. There are 16 residues in the CDR3. Germline CDR1 is MNHNY and CDR2 is SVGAGI (reference sequence). CDR3 in amino acids: CASSYSIAGGAEKLFF. CDR3 DNA: TGTGCCAGCAGTTACTCGATTGCGGGAGGAGCTGAAAAACTGTTTTTT.

The V gene is TRBV7-2, the J gene TRBJ2-1, with 7 bases aligning to TRBD2. V was pared by 0 bases and J by 2 bases, with 1 base of the junction left unmatched. CDR3 length: 15 residues. Per germline, CDR1 SGHTA and CDR2 FQGNSA. CDR3 protein: CASSLAAGAYNEQFF. CDR3 nucleotide sequence: TGTGCCAGCAGCTTAGCCGCGGGGGCCTACAATGAGCAGTTCTTC.

The V and J genes are TRBV4-1 and TRBJ1-5; no clear D. V was clipped by 0 bases and J by 6 bases, with 6 bases between them. Germline CDR1 is MGHRA and CDR2 is YSYEKL. The CDR3 has 13 residues. CDR3 DNA: TGCGCCAGCAGCCAAGATAGGGCTCAGCCCCAGCATTTT. Amino acid sequence: CASSQDRAQPQHF.

J is TRBJ2-5 and V is TRBV19; 11 bases fit TRBD2. Matching the DNA end better, TRBJ2-7 makes the J call doubtful. This CDR3 has 17 amino acids. Looked up from germline, CDR1 is LNHDA and CDR2 is SQIVND (reference sequence). CDR3 in amino acids: CASSIWLAGGPSYEQYF. The CDR3 region has the DNA TGTGCCAGTAGTATTTGGCTAGCGGGAGGCCCATCCTACGAGCAGTACTTC.

With regard to this clone: The germline gene is not matched at one end of the junction; a read error may be the cause. J is TRBJ1-1 and V is TRBV5-6, with D unclear. The CDR3 loop spans 13 amino acids. Germline V gene sequence: CDR1 SGHDT, CDR2 YYEEEE. CDR3 sequence reads: CANSLVAVTSYSF. The DNA of the CDR3 is TGTGCCAACAGCTTAGTGGCAGTGACGAGTTATAGCTTT.

This rearrangement joins TRBV6-4 to TRBJ1-1; the D is unclear. CDR3 length: 15 residues. The germline V gene encodes CDR1 MRHNA and CDR2 SNTAGT. The germline V and J ends were trimmed by 3 bases and 0 bases, with 11 bases remaining between them. The CDR3 bases are TGTGCCAGCAGTGAAAGGGTGGGGATGAACACTGAAGCTTTCTTT. Encoded protein: CASSERVGMNTEAFF.

The chain combines TRBV29-1 with TRBJ2-7; 7 bases agree with TRBD2. The CDR3 has 12 residues. The ends lost 1 base at V and 4 bases at J; junction bases unmatched: 1. Per the germline V gene, CDR1 is SQVTM and CDR2 is ANQGSEA. The CDR3 nucleotides read TGCAGCGTTGAAGGGGGAGGGTACGAGCAGTACTTC. Translated, it gives CSVEGGGYEQYF.

V is TRBV21-1 and J is TRBJ1-1. TRBV21-1 is listed as a pseudogene. This CDR3 has 14 residues. The CDR3 protein is CASSNRRVWTEAFF. The CDR3 DNA reads as TGTGCCAGCAGCAACAGGAGGGTATGGACTGAAGCTTTCTTT.

This chain links TRBV4-1 with TRBJ1-5; D possibly corresponds to TRBD1 (5 bases). CDR1 is MGHRA and CDR2 is YSYEKL in the germline V gene. CDR3 length: 16 amino acids. Trimming took off 1 base at V and 4 bases at J, with 14 bases between the two ends. The chain's CDR3 is CASSQGGEGSNQPQHF. The CDR3 DNA reads as TGCGCCAGCAGCCAAGGGGGTGAGGGGTCGAATCAGCCCCAGCATTTT.

This chain joins TRBV6-1 and TRBJ1-2; D is unclear. V shed 3 bases and J shed 2 bases, with 4 bases lying between them. Germline lookup yields CDR1 MNHNS and CDR2 SASEGT. CDR3 length: 12 amino acids. CDR3 loop: CASSDANYGYTF. The CDR3, as DNA: TGTGCCAGCAGTGATGCGAACTATGGCTACACCTTC.

This chain connects TRBV5-4 to TRBJ1-2, with 10 bases aligning to TRBD1. The ends lost 1 base at V and 0 bases at J; junction bases unmatched: 3. Germline-derived CDR1 and CDR2 are SGHNT and YYREEE (reference sequence). The CDR3 is made up of 16 amino acids. In nucleotides, the CDR3 is TGTGCCAGCAGCTTGAAGGGACAGGGGACTAACTATGGCTACACCTTC. Its translation: CASSLKGQGTNYGYTF.

V is TRBV5-6 and J is TRBJ1-1; D is perhaps TRBD1 (5 bases). V was clipped by 3 bases and J by 3 bases, with 12 bases between them. The length of the CDR3 is 14 residues. CDR1 is SGHDT, CDR2 YYEEEE, per germline. CDR3 nucleotide sequence: TGTGCCAGCAGCTCAGGGACCGCTCACACTGAAGCTTTCTTT. This translates into CASSSGTAHTEAFF.

The rearrangement joins TRBV5-1 to TRBJ2-7, with D tentatively TRBD2 (6 bases). V was shortened by 1 base and J by 1 base, with 12 bases between the two germline ends. This CDR3 spans 15 amino acids. Germline-derived CDR1 and CDR2 are SGHRS and YFSETQ. The CDR3 DNA follows: TGCGCCAGCAGCTTGACCGACGGGGGATCCTACGAGCAGTACTTC. Translated: CASSLTDGGSYEQYF.

J is TRBJ1-1 and V is TRBV10-3; D unresolved. Germline CDR1 reads ENHRY; CDR2 reads SYGVKD. This CDR3 spans 12 amino acids. Between the trimmed V and J ends, which lost 4 bases and 1 base, there was a span of 4 bases. The CDR3 protein is CAISGQNTEAFF. CDR3 DNA: TGTGCCATCAGTGGGCAGAACACTGAAGCTTTCTTT.

V usage is TRBV4-3 and J usage is TRBJ1-3; D not certain. Deletions cut 1 base from V and 4 bases from J, with 8 bases between. CDR1 is LGHNA and CDR2 is YSLEER in the germline V gene. The CDR3 sequence is 14 residues long. The CDR3 nucleotides read TGCGCCAGCAGCCAAGTAGGGATCGGAAACACCATATATTTT. This translates into CASSQVGIGNTIYF.

Only a few counts were recorded for this clone. V and J are TRBV28 and TRBJ1-5, with 11 bases lining up with TRBD1. CDR3 length equals 17 residues. CDR1 and CDR2 from the germline V gene are MDHEN and SYDVKM. Unmatched junction bases numbered 4, after V lost 2 bases and J lost 1 base. CDR3 sequence reads: CASSLPGTGGSNQPQHF. The CDR3 DNA follows: TGTGCCAGCAGTTTACCAGGGACAGGGGGAAGCAATCAGCCCCAGCATTTT.

V is TRBV4-1 and J is TRBJ2-1; no firm D call. The V gene lost 1 base and the J gene lost 4 bases, with 5 bases spanning the gap. Per the germline V gene, CDR1 is MGHRA and CDR2 is YSYEKL. This CDR3 is built from 13 residues. In nucleotides, the CDR3 is TGCGCCAGCAGCCAAGGCATTTACAATGAGCAGTTCTTC. It is translated as CASSQGIYNEQFF.